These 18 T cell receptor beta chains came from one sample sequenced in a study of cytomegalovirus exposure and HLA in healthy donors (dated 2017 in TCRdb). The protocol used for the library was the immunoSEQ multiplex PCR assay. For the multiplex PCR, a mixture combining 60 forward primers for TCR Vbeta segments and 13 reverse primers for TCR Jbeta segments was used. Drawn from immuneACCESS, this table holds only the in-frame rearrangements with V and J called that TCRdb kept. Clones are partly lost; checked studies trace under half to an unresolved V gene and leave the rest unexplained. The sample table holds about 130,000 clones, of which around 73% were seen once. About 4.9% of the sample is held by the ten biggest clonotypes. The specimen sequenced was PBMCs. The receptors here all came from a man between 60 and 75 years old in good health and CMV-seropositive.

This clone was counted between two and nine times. CDR3 DNA sequence: TGTGCCAGCAGCCGGGACAGGGGACACGAGCAGTACTTC. Its protein is CASSRDRGHEQYF. J is TRBJ2-7 and V is TRBV2; TRBD1 agrees at 10 bases. The CDR3 is 13 residues long. CDR1 is SNHLY, CDR2 FYNNEI, per germline. V shed 6 bases, J shed 5 bases, and the junction held 4 bases outside the gene matches.

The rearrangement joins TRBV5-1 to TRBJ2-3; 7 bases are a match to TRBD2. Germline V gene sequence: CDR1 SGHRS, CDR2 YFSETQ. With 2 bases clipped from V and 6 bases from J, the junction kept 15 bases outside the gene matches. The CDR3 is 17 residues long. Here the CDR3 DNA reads TGCGCCAGCAGCTTCCTCAGCCCAGCGGGGAGTACCGATACGCAGTATTTT. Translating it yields CASSFLSPAGSTDTQYF. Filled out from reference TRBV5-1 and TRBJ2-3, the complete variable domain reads KAGVTQTPRYLIKTRGQQVTLSCSPISGHRSVSWYQQTPGQGLQFLFEYFSETQRNKGNFPGRFSGRQFSNSRSEMNVSTLELGDSALYLCASSFLSPAGSTDTQYFGPGTRLTVL.

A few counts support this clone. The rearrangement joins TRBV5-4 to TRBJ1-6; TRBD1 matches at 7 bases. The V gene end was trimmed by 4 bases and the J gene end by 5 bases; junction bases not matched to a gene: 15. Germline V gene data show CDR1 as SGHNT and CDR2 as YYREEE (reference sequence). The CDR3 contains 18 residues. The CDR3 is CASSTDVGQLADNSPLHF. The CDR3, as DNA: TGTGCCAGCAGCACGGACGTGGGACAGCTGGCGGATAATTCACCCCTCCACTTT.

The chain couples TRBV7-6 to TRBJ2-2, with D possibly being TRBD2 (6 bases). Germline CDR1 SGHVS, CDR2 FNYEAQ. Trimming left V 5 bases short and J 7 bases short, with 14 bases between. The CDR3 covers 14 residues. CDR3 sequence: CASSISSVVGELFF. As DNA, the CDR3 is TGTGCCAGCAGCATATCTAGCGTGGTCGGGGAGCTGTTTTTT.

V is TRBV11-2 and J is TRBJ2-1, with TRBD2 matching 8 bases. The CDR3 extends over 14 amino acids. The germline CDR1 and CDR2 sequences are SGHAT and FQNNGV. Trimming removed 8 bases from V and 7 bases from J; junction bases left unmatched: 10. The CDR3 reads CASSRGGPRNEQFF. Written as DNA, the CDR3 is TGTGCCAGCTCCCGGGGGGGCCCGCGGAATGAGCAGTTCTTC.

The CDR3 nucleotides are TGTGCCACCAGCAGAGACCTGACAGGGGGCAATGGCTACACCTTC. Its protein product is CATSRDLTGGNGYTF. V gene TRBV15 combines with J gene TRBJ1-2; 10 bases map to TRBD1. Germline-derived CDR1 and CDR2 are LNHNV and YYDKDF (reference sequence). The V segment lost 0 bases and the J segment 6 bases; nucleotides outside the gene matches: 4. CDR3 length: 15 residues.

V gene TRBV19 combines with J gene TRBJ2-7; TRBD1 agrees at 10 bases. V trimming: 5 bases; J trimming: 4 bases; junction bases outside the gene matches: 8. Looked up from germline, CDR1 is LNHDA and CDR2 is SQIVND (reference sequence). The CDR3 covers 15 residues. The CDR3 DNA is TGTGCCAGTAGTCCGCAGACAGGGGGCATGTACGAGCAGTACTTC. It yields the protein CASSPQTGGMYEQYF.

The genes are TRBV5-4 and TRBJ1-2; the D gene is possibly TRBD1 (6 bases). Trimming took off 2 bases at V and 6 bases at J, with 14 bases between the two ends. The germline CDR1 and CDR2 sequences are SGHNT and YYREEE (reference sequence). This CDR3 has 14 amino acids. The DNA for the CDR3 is TGTGCCAGCAGCTTCGCACGGACAGCTCATGGCTACACCTTC. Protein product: CASSFARTAHGYTF.

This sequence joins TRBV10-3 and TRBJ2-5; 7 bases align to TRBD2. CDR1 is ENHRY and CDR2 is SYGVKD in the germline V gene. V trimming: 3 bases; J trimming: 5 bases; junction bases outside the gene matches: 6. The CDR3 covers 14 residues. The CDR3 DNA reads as TGTGCCATCAGTGAAAAAGCGGGACCCGAGACCCAGTACTTC. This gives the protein CAISEKAGPETQYF.

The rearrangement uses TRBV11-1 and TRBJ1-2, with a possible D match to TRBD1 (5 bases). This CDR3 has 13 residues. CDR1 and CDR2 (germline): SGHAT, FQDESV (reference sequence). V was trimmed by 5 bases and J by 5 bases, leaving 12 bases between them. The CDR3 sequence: CASSRGFGYGYTF. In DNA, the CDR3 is TGTGCCAGCAGCAGGGGTTTCGGGTATGGCTACACCTTC. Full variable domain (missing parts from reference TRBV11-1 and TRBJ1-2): EAEVAQSPRYKITEKSQAVAFWCDPISGHATLYWYRQILGQGPELLVQFQDESVVDDSQLPKDRFSAERLKGVDSTLKIQPAELGDSAMYLCASSRGFGYGYTFGSGTRLTVV.

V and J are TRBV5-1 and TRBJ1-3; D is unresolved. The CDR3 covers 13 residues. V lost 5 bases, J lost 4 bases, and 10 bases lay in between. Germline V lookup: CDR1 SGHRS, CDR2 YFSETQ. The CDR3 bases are TGCGCCAGCAGGGTGGCGGCCGGAAACACCATATATTTT. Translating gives CASRVAAGNTIYF.

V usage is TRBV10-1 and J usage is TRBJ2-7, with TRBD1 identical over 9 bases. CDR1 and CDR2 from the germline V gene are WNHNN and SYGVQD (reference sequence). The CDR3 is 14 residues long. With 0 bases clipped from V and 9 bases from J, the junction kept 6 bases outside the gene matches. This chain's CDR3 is CASSESGDRVGQYF. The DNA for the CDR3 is TGCGCCAGCAGTGAGTCAGGGGACAGGGTCGGGCAGTACTTC.

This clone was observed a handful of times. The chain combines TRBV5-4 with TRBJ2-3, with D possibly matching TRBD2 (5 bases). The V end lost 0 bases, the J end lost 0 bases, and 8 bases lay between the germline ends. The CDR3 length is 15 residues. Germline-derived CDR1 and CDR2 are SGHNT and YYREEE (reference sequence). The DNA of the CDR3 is TGTGCCAGCAGCTTGGGACTACTGAGCACAGATACGCAGTATTTT. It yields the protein CASSLGLLSTDTQYF.

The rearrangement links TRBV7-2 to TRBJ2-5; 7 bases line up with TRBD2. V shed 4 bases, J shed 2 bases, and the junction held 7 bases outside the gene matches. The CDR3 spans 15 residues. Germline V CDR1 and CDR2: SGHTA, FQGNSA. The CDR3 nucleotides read TGTGCCAGCAGCTATCAGCGGGGATTTCAAGAGACCCAGTACTTC. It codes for CASSYQRGFQETQYF.

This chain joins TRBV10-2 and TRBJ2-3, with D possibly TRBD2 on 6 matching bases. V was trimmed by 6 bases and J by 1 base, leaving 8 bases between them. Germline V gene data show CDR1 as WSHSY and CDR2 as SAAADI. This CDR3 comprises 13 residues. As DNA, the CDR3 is TGCGCCAGCAGGCGGGAACGCACAGATACGCAGTATTTT. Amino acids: CASRRERTDTQYF.

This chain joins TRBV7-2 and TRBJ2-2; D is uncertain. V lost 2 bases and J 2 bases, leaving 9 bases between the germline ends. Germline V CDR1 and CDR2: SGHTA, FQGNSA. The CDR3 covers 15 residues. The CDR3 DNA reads TGTGCCAGCAGCTTACAGGCGATTAACACCGGGGAGCTGTTTTTT. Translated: CASSLQAINTGELFF.

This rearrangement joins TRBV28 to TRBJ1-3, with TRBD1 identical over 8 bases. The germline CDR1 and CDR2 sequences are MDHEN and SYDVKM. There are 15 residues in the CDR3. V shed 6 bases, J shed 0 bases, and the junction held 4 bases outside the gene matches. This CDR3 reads CASRGGQASGNTIYF. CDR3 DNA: TGTGCCAGCAGGGGGGGACAGGCCTCTGGAAACACCATATATTTT.

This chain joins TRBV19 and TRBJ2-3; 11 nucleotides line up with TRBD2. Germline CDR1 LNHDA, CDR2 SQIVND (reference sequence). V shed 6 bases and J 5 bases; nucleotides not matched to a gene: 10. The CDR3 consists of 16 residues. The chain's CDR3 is CASRALAGGPGDTQYF. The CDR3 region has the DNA TGTGCCAGTAGAGCCTTAGCGGGGGGGCCGGGAGATACGCAGTATTTT.